This T cell receptor (beta chain) is from a study of beta chain features in type 1 diabetes. General study points: It was among patients, rather than healthy donors, that naive, central memory and Treg TCRB repertoires appeared more similar. Insertions at VDJ junctions were less frequent in type 1 diabetes patients. These patients also deleted more nucleotides at the same junctions.

There are 12 residues in the CDR3. Trimming took off 6 bases at V and 4 bases at J, with 6 bases between the two ends. CDR1 MNHEY and CDR2 SMNVEV come from the germline V gene (reference sequence). The table lists this clone with a count of one. Its specificity is unknown. Every bit of the isolated RNA underwent reverse transcription, so sequencing read expressed TCRB transcripts. Sequencing used immunoSEQ multiplex PCR; TCRdb keeps in-frame clones, though not all of them. Among hundreds of thousands of clones, under 70% were seen once, and the ten largest hold almost 0.055%. A single heparinised blood sample, averaging around 110 mL, was obtained per donor. In all sorted populations, purity surpassed 98%.

Sequencing was carried out using naive CD4+ T cells from blood. The origin of this receptor is a man aged 25-40 years in good health. V usage is TRBV27 and J usage is TRBJ2-2; D is uncertain. CDR3 in amino acids: CASSEFTGELFF. The CDR3 DNA reads as TGTGCCAGCAGCGAGTTCACCGGGGAGCTGTTTTTT.